The 18 T cell receptor beta chains given below trace back to one sample, sequenced in a study of T-cell memory formation after mild COVID-19. TCRdb itself ran the 5' RACE reads through MiXCR, one entry per CDR3 protein. Of over 120,000 distinct CDR3 sequences listed, 15% to 20% are singletons. The specimen was PBMCs or a T cell subset sorted from them (not recorded which). The receptors originated from an adult woman who had mild COVID-19 (a few samples of this study predate the infection). Cell type and time point are not known.

J is TRBJ1-1 and V is TRBV16, with 9 bases aligning to TRBD1. Germline assignment: CDR1 KGHSY and CDR2 FQNENV. This CDR3 is 15 amino acids long. The J segment lost 10 bases and the V segment lost 0 bases, leaving 9 bases of the junction unmatched. In DNA form, the CDR3 reads TGTGCCAGCAGCCAATCCGCTGGACAGGGGTCAGCAGCTTTCTTT. It yields the protein CASSQSAGQGSAAFF.

This clonotype appeared a few times. CDR3 region: CSARYLRETQYF. In nucleotides, the CDR3 is TGCAGTGCTAGATACCTCCGGGAGACCCAGTACTTC. J is TRBJ2-5 and V is TRBV20-1, with unresolved D. V was shortened by 2 bases and J by 5 bases, with 9 bases between the two germline ends. CDR1 DFQATT and CDR2 SNEGSKA come from the germline V gene (reference sequence). The CDR3 runs 12 residues.

The chain employs TRBV12-3 or TRBV12-4 and TRBJ2-3, with D maybe TRBD2 (5 bases). Trimming took 6 bases from V and 0 from J, leaving 13 bases between them. The CDR3 has 15 residues. The CDR3: CASSPSRISTDTQYF. The CDR3 bases are TGTGCCAGCAGCCCTAGCAGAATAAGCACAGATACGCAGTATTTT.

This clonotype came up a few times. The rearrangement links TRBV7-3 to TRBJ2-2, with TRBD1 as a possible D gene (6 bases). Germline CDR1 SGHTA, CDR2 FQGTGA. This CDR3 comprises 19 residues. Trimming took 4 bases from V and 0 from J, leaving 21 bases between them. The CDR3 DNA sequence: TGTGCCAGCAGCTCCCAGCCCCGGACAGCATCTTCGAACACCGGGGAGCTGTTTTTT. This gives the protein CASSSQPRTASSNTGELFF.

The rearrangement links TRBV11-1 to TRBJ2-1; 12 bases map to TRBD2. Germline CDR1 and CDR2: SGHAT and FQDESV (reference sequence). Trimming took 4 bases from V and 5 from J; bases not matched to a gene: 6. The CDR3 extends over 16 amino acids. This chain's CDR3 is CASSSKTSGGHNEQFF. As DNA, the CDR3 is TGTGCCAGCAGCTCCAAGACTAGCGGGGGTCACAATGAGCAGTTCTTC.

This clonotype has a single count. This chain uses TRBV3-1 with TRBJ2-1; 10 nucleotides align to TRBD2. Germline CDR1 is LGHDT and CDR2 is YNNKEL (reference sequence). The CDR3 length is 15 residues. J was trimmed by 9 bases and V by 3 bases; bases with no gene match: 8. The CDR3 is CASSHSSGGSGEQFF. CDR3 sequence (DNA): TGTGCCAGCAGCCATAGTAGCGGGGGGAGCGGTGAGCAGTTCTTC.

This clonotype was detected only a few times. This chain links TRBV20-1 with TRBJ2-1; 9 bases match TRBD2. The germline V gene has CDR1 DFQATT and CDR2 SNEGSKA (reference sequence). V was clipped by 6 bases and J by 2 bases; unmatched bases: 11. The CDR3 totals 16 residues. The CDR3 bases are TGCAGTGCCATCATATTTAGCGGGGGCGCCTACAATGAGCAGTTCTTC. Translating it yields CSAIIFSGGAYNEQFF.

This chain uses TRBV2 with TRBJ2-7; 12 bases agree with TRBD2. J lost 2 bases, V lost 6 bases, and 5 bases had no gene match. This CDR3 is 15 amino acids long. Germline CDR1 SNHLY, CDR2 FYNNEI. The DNA for the CDR3 is TGTGCCAGCAGGAGATGGACTAGCGGGGCCTACGAGCAGTACTTC. Translated: CASRRWTSGAYEQYF. Complete variable domain (other parts from reference TRBV2 and TRBJ2-7): EPEVTQTPSHQVTQMGQEVILRCVPISNHLYFYWYRQILGQKVEFLVSFYNNEISEKSEIFDDQFSVERPDGSNFTLKIRSTKLEDSAMYFCASRRWTSGAYEQYFGPGTRLTVT.

V gene TRBV2 combines with J gene TRBJ2-5; D possibly corresponds to TRBD2 (6 bases). This CDR3 has 14 amino acids. Germline CDR1 is SNHLY and CDR2 is FYNNEI. Trimming stripped 3 bases from V and 2 bases from J, with 10 bases between. The DNA for the CDR3 is TGTGCCAGCAGTGAGGGGGGTTTACAAGAGACCCAGTACTTC. Its translation is CASSEGGLQETQYF. Filled out from reference TRBV2 and TRBJ2-5, the complete variable domain reads EPEVTQTPSHQVTQMGQEVILRCVPISNHLYFYWYRQILGQKVEFLVSFYNNEISEKSEIFDDQFSVERPDGSNFTLKIRSTKLEDSAMYFCASSEGGLQETQYFGPGTRLLVL.

The chain is built from TRBV11-2 and TRBJ2-5; 8 bases fit TRBD2. CDR3 length: 16 residues. With V trimmed by 1 base and J by 6 bases, 10 bases remained unmatched. Germline V gene lookup returns CDR1 SGHAT and CDR2 FQNNGV. The CDR3 reads CASSLVGLGSGKTQYF. In nucleotides, the CDR3 is TGTGCCAGCAGCTTAGTCGGGTTAGGTAGCGGGAAGACCCAGTACTTC.

The rearrangement links TRBV6-2 or TRBV6-3 to TRBJ2-7, with D perhaps TRBD2 (5 bases). The V end lost 6 bases, the J end lost 2 bases, and 17 bases lay between the germline ends. The germline V gene has CDR1 MNHEY and CDR2 SVGEGT. This CDR3 is built from 15 residues. For the CDR3, the DNA is TGTGCCAGCAGGAGTGGTGGGAGTGATGCCTACGAGCAGTACTTC. Translation gives CASRSGGSDAYEQYF.

The rearrangement joins TRBV5-4 to TRBJ2-6, with D perhaps TRBD1 (6 bases). Trimming took 2 bases from V and 6 from J, leaving 9 bases between them. Germline V gene lookup returns CDR1 SGHNT and CDR2 YYREEE (reference sequence). The length of the CDR3 is 14 residues. The CDR3 here is CASSFGGQANVLTF. The DNA of the CDR3 is TGTGCCAGCAGCTTTGGGGGACAGGCCAACGTCCTGACTTTC.

In its sample, this clonotype ranks as medium-sized. The chain couples TRBV7-2 to TRBJ2-1, with 7 bases fitting TRBD1. Germline CDR1 reads SGHTA; CDR2 reads FQGNSA. Germline trimming cut 1 base from V and 7 bases from J; bases unmatched to any gene: 4. The CDR3 has 14 residues. This CDR3 reads CASSLGQGRNEQFF. The CDR3 coding sequence is TGTGCCAGCAGCTTAGGACAGGGTCGGAATGAGCAGTTCTTC.

The rearrangement joins TRBV5-1 to TRBJ1-2; maybe TRBD1 (5 bases). Per the germline V gene, CDR1 is SGHRS and CDR2 is YFSETQ. V lost 4 bases, J lost 3 bases, and 13 bases lay in between. The CDR3 has 14 residues. CDR3 bases: TGCGCCAGCAGCCCCTCGGGAGGGGACTATGGCTACACCTTC. Translating gives CASSPSGGDYGYTF.

The chain is built from TRBV2 and TRBJ1-6; D is unclear. Germline assignment: CDR1 SNHLY and CDR2 FYNNEI. V was shortened by 6 bases and J by 8 bases, with 17 bases between the two germline ends. The CDR3 is made up of 15 amino acids. CDR3 residues: CASSVEGNRDSPLHF. The CDR3 bases are TGTGCCAGCAGCGTAGAAGGGAACAGAGATTCACCCCTCCACTTT.

This clonotype was seen just once. The rearrangement links TRBV5-1 to TRBJ1-1; unclear D gene. Germline loops: CDR1 SGHRS, CDR2 YFSETQ. The length of the CDR3 is 14 residues. V lost 4 bases to trimming and J lost 0 bases, with 10 bases between them. CDR3 protein: CASSDGRLNTEAFF. The DNA of the CDR3 is TGCGCCAGCAGCGACGGACGGCTGAACACTGAAGCTTTCTTT. The full variable domain, its missing parts supplied by reference TRBV5-1 and TRBJ1-1, is KAGVTQTPRYLIKTRGQQVTLSCSPISGHRSVSWYQQTPGQGLQFLFEYFSETQRNKGNFPGRFSGRQFSNSRSEMNVSTLELGDSALYLCASSDGRLNTEAFFGQGTRLTVV.

The chain recombines TRBV20-1 with TRBJ2-1, with D possibly matching TRBD2 (6 bases). From germline, CDR1 is DFQATT and CDR2 SNEGSKA (reference sequence). V lost 3 bases, J lost 3 bases, and 15 bases lay in between. The CDR3 contains 15 residues. The CDR3 sequence is CSARLTGVFYNEQFF. The CDR3 nucleotides read TGCAGTGCTAGGCTTACGGGGGTTTTCTACAATGAGCAGTTCTTC.

The chain carries TRBV6-2 or TRBV6-3 and TRBJ2-3; 8 nucleotides agree with TRBD1. After removal of 5 bases from V and 2 bases from J, the junction contained 3 bases not matched to a gene. This CDR3 contains 14 residues. Germline assignment: CDR1 MNHEY and CDR2 SVGEGT. The CDR3 is CASSGQGSTDTQYF. The CDR3 region has the DNA TGTGCCAGCAGTGGACAGGGTTCCACAGATACGCAGTATTTT.